A single sample is the source of the 24 T cell receptor beta chains below, sequenced in a study of T cell changes during pregnancy in multiple sclerosis (dated by TCRdb to between 2019 and 2020). The library was made by the immunoSEQ multiplex PCR assay. TCRdb re-hosts the immuneACCESS table, in-frame sequences only. Its copies lack some clones; in the studies checked, an unresolved V gene accounts for under half of them, and the cause for the rest is not known. The sample profile shows around 51,000 clones; 85% to 95% of them were found once. Around 0.58% of the sample lies in the top ten. This material consisted of CD4+ T cells from peripheral blood mononuclear cells, taken in the second trimester of pregnancy. The source of these receptors is a female donor with multiple sclerosis, enrolled in a pregnancy study.

The chain couples TRBV10-1 to TRBJ1-5; 11 bases are a match to TRBD1. Trimming cost V 6 bases and J 0 bases; bases outside gene matches: 10. The CDR3 sequence is 18 residues long. Germline V gene lookup returns CDR1 WNHNN and CDR2 SYGVQD (reference sequence). In DNA form, the CDR3 reads TGCGCCAGCAGCCCCGGGACAGGGGGATACTATAGCAATCAGCCCCAGCATTTT. It specifies CASSPGTGGYYSNQPQHF.

This chain joins TRBV18 and TRBJ2-7, with 9 bases identical to TRBD2. The V gene end was trimmed by 5 bases and the J gene end by 6 bases; junction bases not matched to a gene: 11. CDR3 size: 15 residues. Germline assignment: CDR1 KGHSH and CDR2 LQKENI. The CDR3 reads CASSSQTGLASEQYF. CDR3 DNA sequence: TGTGCCAGCTCATCCCAAACGGGACTAGCTTCCGAGCAGTACTTC.

Here the CDR3 reads CASRPRGRGTEAFF. The CDR3 DNA follows: TGTGCCAGCAGACCCCGGGGGAGGGGGACTGAAGCTTTCTTT. V and J are TRBV6-6 and TRBJ1-1; possible D gene TRBD1, 6 bases. Trimming cost V 6 bases and J 5 bases, with 16 bases left between them. The germline gives CDR1 MNHNY, CDR2 SVGAGI (reference sequence). The CDR3 extends over 14 amino acids.

V usage is TRBV30 and J usage is TRBJ1-4; 7 nucleotides line up with TRBD1. Unmatched junction bases numbered 8, after V lost 5 bases and J lost 8 bases. The CDR3 has 13 amino acids. Germline V lookup: CDR1 GTSNPN, CDR2 SVGIG (reference sequence). CDR3 in DNA: TGTGCCTGGGCTCTAACAGGGGCCGAAAAACTGTTTTTT. Its protein product is CAWALTGAEKLFF.

The chain carries TRBV5-6 and TRBJ2-5; 8 positions agree with TRBD1. The CDR3 extends over 15 amino acids. Germline CDR1 reads SGHDT; CDR2 reads YYEEEE. With 0 bases clipped from V and 5 bases from J, the junction kept 6 bases outside the gene matches. In nucleotides, the CDR3 is TGTGCCAGCAGCTTGGGGCAGGGGGCATGGGAGACCCAGTACTTC. Its translation: CASSLGQGAWETQYF.

The count of this clone is one. The chain recombines TRBV4-3 with TRBJ2-1, with 8 bases identical to TRBD2. Per the germline V gene, CDR1 is LGHNA and CDR2 is YSLEER. V trimming: 0 bases; J trimming: 4 bases; junction bases outside the gene matches: 5. This CDR3 contains 16 residues. For the CDR3, the DNA is TGCGCCAGCAGCCAAGATCAAGCGGGGGTATACAATGAGCAGTTCTTC. It is translated as CASSQDQAGVYNEQFF.

The chain links TRBV13 to TRBJ2-7, with D possibly matching TRBD2 (6 bases). Between the trimmed V and J ends, which lost 6 bases and 6 bases, there was a span of 18 bases. The CDR3 has 14 amino acids. Germline V gene sequence: CDR1 PRHDT, CDR2 FYEKMQ (reference sequence). The CDR3 DNA reads as TGTGCCAGCAGGATCGCGGGGCCCACAGGCGAGCAGTACTTC. It is translated as CASRIAGPTGEQYF.

The chain employs TRBV7-9 and TRBJ2-7; no reliable D call. Trimming removed 1 base from V and 2 bases from J, with 9 bases in between. The CDR3 sequence is 14 residues long. Per germline, CDR1 SEHNR and CDR2 FQNEAQ (reference sequence). CDR3: CASSLGRGPYEQYF. CDR3 nucleotide sequence: TGTGCCAGCAGCTTAGGCCGCGGCCCCTACGAGCAGTACTTC.

V and J are TRBV7-8 and TRBJ1-3; D call uncertain. Germline values: CDR1 SGHVS, CDR2 FQNEAQ. V lost 5 bases, J lost 7 bases, and 15 bases lay in between. The CDR3 is made up of 14 amino acids. The DNA of the CDR3 is TGTGCCAGCAGCGGGCGGACTGGCGGGAACACCATATATTTT. Its translation: CASSGRTGGNTIYF.

The genes are TRBV11-2 and TRBJ1-2, with 9 bases identical to TRBD1. The CDR3 covers 18 residues. V trimming: 0 bases; J trimming: 2 bases; junction bases outside the gene matches: 10. The germline V gene encodes CDR1 SGHAT and CDR2 FQNNGV. Here the CDR3 DNA reads TGTGCCAGCAGCTTAGAGGCCGTGGTGGGGACAGGGAACTATGGCTACACCTTC. The encoded protein is CASSLEAVVGTGNYGYTF.

V is TRBV7-6 and J is TRBJ1-1; D unclear. Per the germline V gene, CDR1 is SGHVS and CDR2 is FNYEAQ. Between the trimmed V and J ends, which lost 5 bases and 0 bases, there was a span of 7 bases. The CDR3 is 13 residues long. CDR3 sequence (DNA): TGTGCCAGCAGCCGAGGGTTGAACACTGAAGCTTTCTTT. This encodes CASSRGLNTEAFF.

The rearrangement links TRBV9 to TRBJ1-4; D uncertain. In germline, CDR1 is SGDLS, CDR2 YYNGEE. CDR3 length equals 15 residues. The V gene lost 3 bases and the J gene lost 8 bases, with 17 bases spanning the gap. CDR3 sequence: CASSASGKVVEKLFF. The CDR3 DNA sequence: TGTGCCAGCAGCGCGAGCGGAAAGGTTGTCGAAAAACTGTTTTTT.

The chain has TRBV4-1 and TRBJ1-1, with no clear D. V dropped 3 bases and J dropped 0 bases, with 8 bases sitting between them. The V gene's germline CDR1 is MGHRA and CDR2 YSYEKL. The CDR3 has 14 amino acids. The CDR3 region has the DNA TGCGCCAGCAGCCAGCCCGCTATGAACACTGAAGCTTTCTTT. Amino acids: CASSQPAMNTEAFF.

The chain links TRBV19 to TRBJ1-6; D remains ambiguous. The V gene's germline CDR1 is LNHDA and CDR2 SQIVND (reference sequence). The CDR3 contains 14 residues. Trimming cost V 6 bases and J 8 bases, with 14 bases left between them. CDR3 nucleotides: TGTGCCAGTAGCCCTGGGAGGTGGGATTCACCCCTCCACTTT. It is translated as CASSPGRWDSPLHF.

The V gene is TRBV19, the J gene TRBJ1-2; no firm D call. V was cut by 10 bases and J by 0 bases, with 6 bases left in between. This CDR3 is built from 11 residues. Per the germline V gene, CDR1 is LNHDA and CDR2 is SQIVND (reference sequence). CDR3 region: CATRANYGYTF. For the CDR3, the DNA is TGTGCCACCCGAGCTAACTATGGCTACACCTTC.

The chain employs TRBV6-5 and TRBJ1-1, with D possibly TRBD1 on 5 matching bases. The germline V gene has CDR1 MNHEY and CDR2 SVGAGI. V was clipped by 6 bases and J by 1 base, with 12 bases between them. This CDR3 is built from 14 residues. The CDR3, as DNA: TGTGCCAGCAGATCCTCCGGGGGGAACACTGAAGCTTTCTTT. Residues: CASRSSGGNTEAFF.

The genes are TRBV29-1 and TRBJ2-1, with D possibly being TRBD2 (6 bases). CDR3 length: 11 amino acids. Germline V gene lookup returns CDR1 SQVTM and CDR2 ANQGSEA. V was trimmed by 6 bases and J by 8 bases, leaving 11 bases between them. In DNA, the CDR3 is TGCAGCGTCCGGGAGCCCCATGAGCAGTTCTTC. Protein product: CSVREPHEQFF.

V is TRBV7-9 and J is TRBJ1-1; 9 bases align to TRBD1. The length of the CDR3 is 18 residues. V was pared by 3 bases and J by 4 bases, with 15 bases of the junction left unmatched. Germline values: CDR1 SEHNR, CDR2 FQNEAQ (reference sequence). For the CDR3, the DNA is TGTGCCAGCAGCTTCTCAGGGGACAGGGTGTTTGAGGGCACTGAAGCTTTCTTT. This sequence encodes CASSFSGDRVFEGTEAFF.

J is TRBJ2-7 and V is TRBV7-8, with D maybe TRBD2 (6 bases). From germline, CDR1 is SGHVS and CDR2 FQNEAQ. Between the trimmed V and J ends, which lost 4 bases and 3 bases, there was a span of 13 bases. The CDR3 loop spans 14 amino acids. In DNA form, the CDR3 reads TGTGCCAGCAGCTCCGGAGGGGTTATCTACGAGCAGTACTTC. Residues: CASSSGGVIYEQYF.

This sequence joins TRBV14 and TRBJ1-3, with 8 bases matching TRBD1. V shed 0 bases and J 9 bases; nucleotides not matched to a gene: 7. CDR3 length: 15 residues. The germline CDR1 and CDR2 sequences are SGHDN and FVKESK. The CDR3 loop is CASSQDLPGTGTIYF. The CDR3 region has the DNA TGTGCCAGCAGCCAAGACCTTCCCGGGACAGGCACCATATATTTT.

The genes are TRBV7-6 and TRBJ2-5; TRBD1 matches 9 bases. The V segment lost 8 bases and the J segment 3 bases; nucleotides outside the gene matches: 10. Looked up from germline, CDR1 is SGHVS and CDR2 is FNYEAQ. The CDR3 loop spans 15 amino acids. The CDR3 DNA follows: TGTGCCAGCGGACCCAAGACAGGGGGGAAAGAGACCCAGTACTTC. Residues: CASGPKTGGKETQYF.

The chain recombines TRBV15 with TRBJ1-5; TRBD1 matches at 7 bases. This CDR3 is built from 15 residues. Germline CDR1 reads LNHNV; CDR2 reads YYDKDF (reference sequence). V lost 2 bases to trimming and J lost 5 bases; unmatched junction nucleotides: 6. CDR3 bases: TGTGCCACCAGCAGACACGACAGGGTCTATCAGCCCCAGCATTTT. It is translated as CATSRHDRVYQPQHF.

This rearrangement joins TRBV7-9 to TRBJ1-5; D possibly corresponds to TRBD1 (6 bases). Looked up from germline, CDR1 is SEHNR and CDR2 is FQNEAQ (reference sequence). The CDR3 has 15 residues. Trimming pared 5 bases from V and 5 bases from J, leaving 16 bases between. The CDR3 here is CASSPRGGRYQPQHF. The CDR3 bases are TGTGCCAGCAGCCCTAGGGGGGGAAGGTATCAGCCCCAGCATTTT.

The chain carries TRBV5-1 and TRBJ2-1, with 13 bases aligning to TRBD2. This CDR3 contains 15 residues. The V gene end was trimmed by 4 bases and the J gene end by 5 bases; junction bases not matched to a gene: 3. CDR1 and CDR2 from the germline V gene are SGHRS and YFSETQ. The CDR3 here is CASSGLAGVDNEQFF. The CDR3 bases are TGCGCCAGCAGCGGACTAGCGGGGGTTGACAATGAGCAGTTCTTC.